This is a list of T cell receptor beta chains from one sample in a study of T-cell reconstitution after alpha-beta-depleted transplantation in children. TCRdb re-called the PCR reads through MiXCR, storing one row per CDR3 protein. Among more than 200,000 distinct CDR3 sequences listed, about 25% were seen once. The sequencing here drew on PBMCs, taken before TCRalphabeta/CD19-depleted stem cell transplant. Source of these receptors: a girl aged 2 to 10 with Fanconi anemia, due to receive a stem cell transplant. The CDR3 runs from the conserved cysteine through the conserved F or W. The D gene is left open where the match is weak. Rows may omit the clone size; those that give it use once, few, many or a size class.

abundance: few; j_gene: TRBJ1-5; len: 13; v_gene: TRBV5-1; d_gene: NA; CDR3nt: TGCGCCAGCAGCTACCGGGGGAATCAGCCCCAGCATTTT; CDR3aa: CASSYRGNQPQHF
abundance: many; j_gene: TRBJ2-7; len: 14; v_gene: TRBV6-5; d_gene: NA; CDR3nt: TGTGCCAGCAGTTCTCCGTCGAGCTCCTACGAGCAGTACTTC; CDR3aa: CASSSPSSSYEQYF
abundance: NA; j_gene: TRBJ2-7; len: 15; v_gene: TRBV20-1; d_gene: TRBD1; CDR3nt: TGCAGCCAAATGTCCGGGACAGGAAGCTCCTACGAGCAGTACTTC; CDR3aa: CSQMSGTGSSYEQYF
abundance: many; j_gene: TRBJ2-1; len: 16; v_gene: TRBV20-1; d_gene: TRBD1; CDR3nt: TGCAGTGCTAGAGTATCGGACAGGGCATCCTACAATGAGCAGTTCTTC; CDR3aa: CSARVSDRASYNEQFF
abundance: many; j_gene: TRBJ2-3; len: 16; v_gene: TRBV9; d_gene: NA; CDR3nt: TGTGCCAGCAGCGTAGGTTTGTGGAGCAACACAGATACGCAGTATTTT; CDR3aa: CASSVGLWSNTDTQYF
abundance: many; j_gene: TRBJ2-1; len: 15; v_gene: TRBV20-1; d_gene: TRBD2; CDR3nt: TGCAGTGCAGAACCGGGACTAGCGGTATACAATGAGCAGTTCTTC; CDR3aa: CSAEPGLAVYNEQFF
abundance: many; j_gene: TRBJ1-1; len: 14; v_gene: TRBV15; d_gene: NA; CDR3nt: TGTGCCACCAGCAGATACCGGAGTGCGTTGGAAGCTTTCTTT; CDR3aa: CATSRYRSALEAFF
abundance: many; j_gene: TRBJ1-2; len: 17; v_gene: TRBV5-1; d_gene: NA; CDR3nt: TGCGCCAGCAGCTTGGAATGGCTAACAGGGATCCTGGGTGGCTACACCTTC; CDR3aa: CASSLEWLTGILGGYTF
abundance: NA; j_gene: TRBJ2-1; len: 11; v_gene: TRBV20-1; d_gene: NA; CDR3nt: TGCAGGGCGACTAGCTACAATGAGCAGTTCTTC; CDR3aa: CRATSYNEQFF
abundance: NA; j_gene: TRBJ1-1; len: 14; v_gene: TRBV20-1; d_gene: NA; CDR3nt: TGCAGTGCTAGAAATACAGGGATGAACACTGAAGCTTTCTTT; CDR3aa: CSARNTGMNTEAFF
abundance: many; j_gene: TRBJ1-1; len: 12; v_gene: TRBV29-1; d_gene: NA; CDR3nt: TGCAGCGCTCGACTTAATAACGTTGAAGCTTTCTTT; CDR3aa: CSARLNNVEAFF